This TCR beta chain is drawn from a study of shared clonotypes between healthy human individuals. The CDR3 runs to 15 residues. V lost 3 bases and J lost 7, with 21 bases in between. Germline assignment: CDR1 SQVTM and CDR2 ANQGSEA. The run depth of the assay was deep. Sorted subsets were amplified in replicate PCRs using approximately 0.2 ug DNA, roughly 30,000 T cell genomes. Measured with immunoSEQ multiplex PCR; TCRdb has only the in-frame clones, and not every one. In the table there are about 2 million clones, 85% to 95% of which are singletons. The sequencing input was naive CD4+ T cells sorted from blood. The subset: CD45RA+ positively selected. The rearrangement links TRBV29-1 to TRBJ1-2, with D maybe TRBD1 (6 bases). This TCR came from a man aged 18-30 years in good health. CDR3 DNA: TGCAGCGTTGAGACCGGGACAACCCTCCGAGGTGGCTACACCTTC. The encoded protein is CSVETGTTLRGGYTF.